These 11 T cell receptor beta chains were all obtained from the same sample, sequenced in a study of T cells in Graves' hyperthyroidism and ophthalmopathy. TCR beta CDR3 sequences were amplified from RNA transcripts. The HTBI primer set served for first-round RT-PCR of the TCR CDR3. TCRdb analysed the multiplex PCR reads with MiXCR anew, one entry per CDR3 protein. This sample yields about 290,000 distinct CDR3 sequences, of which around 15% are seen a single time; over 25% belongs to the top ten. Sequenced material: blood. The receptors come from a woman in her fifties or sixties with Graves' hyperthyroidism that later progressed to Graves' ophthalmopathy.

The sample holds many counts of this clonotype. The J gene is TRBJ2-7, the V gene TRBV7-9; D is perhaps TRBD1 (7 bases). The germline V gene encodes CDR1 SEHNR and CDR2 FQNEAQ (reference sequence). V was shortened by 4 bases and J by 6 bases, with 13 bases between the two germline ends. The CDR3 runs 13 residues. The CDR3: CASSSPGGLEQYF. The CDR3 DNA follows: TGTGCCAGCAGCTCCCCAGGGGGGCTCGAGCAGTACTTC.

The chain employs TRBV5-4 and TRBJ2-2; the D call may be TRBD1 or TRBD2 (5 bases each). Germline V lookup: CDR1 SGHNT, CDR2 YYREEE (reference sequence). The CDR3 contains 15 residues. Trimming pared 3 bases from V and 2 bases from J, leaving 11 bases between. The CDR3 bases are TGTGCCAGCAGCTCCGGGACCACAAACACCGGGGAGCTGTTTTTT. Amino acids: CASSSGTTNTGELFF.

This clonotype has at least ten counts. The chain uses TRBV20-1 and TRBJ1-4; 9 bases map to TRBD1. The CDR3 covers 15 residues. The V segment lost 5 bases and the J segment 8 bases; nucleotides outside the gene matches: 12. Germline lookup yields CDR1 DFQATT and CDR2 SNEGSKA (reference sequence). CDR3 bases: TGCAGTGCTTTAGGGCGGACAGGGGTACAGGAAAAACTGTTTTTT. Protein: CSALGRTGVQEKLFF.

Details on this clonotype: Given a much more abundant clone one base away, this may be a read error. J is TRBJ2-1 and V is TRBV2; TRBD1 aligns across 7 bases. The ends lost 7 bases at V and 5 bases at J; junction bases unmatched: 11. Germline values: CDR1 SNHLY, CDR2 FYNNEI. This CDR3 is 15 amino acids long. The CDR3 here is CASNNTGTVHNEQFF. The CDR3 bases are TGTGCCAGCAATAATACCGGGACAGTACACAATGAGCAGTTCTTC.

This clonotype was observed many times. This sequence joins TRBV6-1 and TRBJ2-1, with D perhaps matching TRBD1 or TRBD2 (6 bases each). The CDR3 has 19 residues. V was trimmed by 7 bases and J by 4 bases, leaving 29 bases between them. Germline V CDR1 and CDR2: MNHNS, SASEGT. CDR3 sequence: CASTNGGRGHLNLYNEQFF. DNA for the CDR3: TGTGCCAGCACTAACGGGGGTAGGGGACACCTCAACCTTTACAATGAGCAGTTCTTC.

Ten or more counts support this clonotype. CDR3 sequence reads: CASSLGIGGLAYNEQFF. The CDR3 DNA is TGCGCCAGCAGCTTGGGGATCGGGGGACTAGCGTACAATGAGCAGTTCTTC. The chain joins TRBV5-1 to TRBJ2-1, with 10 bases aligning to TRBD2. The CDR3 consists of 17 residues. Germline CDR1 is SGHRS and CDR2 is YFSETQ. Trimming took 0 bases from V and 4 from J; bases not matched to a gene: 7.

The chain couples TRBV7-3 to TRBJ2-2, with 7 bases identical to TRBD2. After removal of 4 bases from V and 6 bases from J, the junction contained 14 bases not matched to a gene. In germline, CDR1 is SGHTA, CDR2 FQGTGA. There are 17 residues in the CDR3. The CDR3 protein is CASSSPSAGDGPGELFF. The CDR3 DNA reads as TGTGCCAGCAGCTCCCCAAGCGCGGGAGACGGCCCCGGGGAGCTGTTTTTT.

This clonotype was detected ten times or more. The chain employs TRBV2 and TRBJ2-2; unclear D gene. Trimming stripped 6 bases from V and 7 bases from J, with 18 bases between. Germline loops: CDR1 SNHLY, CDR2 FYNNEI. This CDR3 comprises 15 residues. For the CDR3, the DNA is TGTGCCAGCAGAAGACTTTGGGAAGGCAACGGGGAGCTGTTTTTT. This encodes CASRRLWEGNGELFF.

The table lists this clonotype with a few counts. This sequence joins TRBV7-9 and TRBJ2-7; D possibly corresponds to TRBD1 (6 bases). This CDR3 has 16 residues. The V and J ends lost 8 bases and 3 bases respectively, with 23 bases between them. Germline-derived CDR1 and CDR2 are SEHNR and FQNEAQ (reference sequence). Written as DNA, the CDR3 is TGTGCCAGCGGGCCCCCATCGGGACAAATCGACTACGAGCAGTACTTC. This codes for CASGPPSGQIDYEQYF.

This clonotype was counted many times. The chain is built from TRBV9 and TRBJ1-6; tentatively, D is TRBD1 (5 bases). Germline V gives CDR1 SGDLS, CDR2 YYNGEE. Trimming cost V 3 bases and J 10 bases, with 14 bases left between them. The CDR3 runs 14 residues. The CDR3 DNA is TGTGCCAGCAGCGGCCAGGGCGGGTACTCACCCCTCCACTTT. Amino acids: CASSGQGGYSPLHF.

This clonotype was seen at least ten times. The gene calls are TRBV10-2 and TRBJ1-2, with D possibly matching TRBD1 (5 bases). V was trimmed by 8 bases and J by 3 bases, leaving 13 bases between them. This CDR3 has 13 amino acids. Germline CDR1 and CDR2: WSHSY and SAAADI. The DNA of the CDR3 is TGCGCCAGCCAGGGTGTAACAGACTATGGCTACACCTTC. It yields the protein CASQGVTDYGYTF.